The 3 T cell receptor beta chains in this list originate from one sample, sequenced in a study of shared clonotypes between healthy human individuals. Assay used: immunoSEQ multiplex PCR; TCRdb lists only in-frame clones, some missing. The sample includes fewer than 400,000 clones, around 67% of them seen just once. Specimen: memory CD4+ T cells sorted from blood. The subset was: CD45RA-negative fraction. The source of these receptors is a man aged 30 to 45 in good health.

The chain has TRBV29-1 and TRBJ2-6, with D maybe TRBD1 (6 bases). Between the trimmed V and J ends, which lost 3 bases and 2 bases, there was a span of 8 bases. The CDR3 contains 14 residues. CDR1 is SQVTM, CDR2 ANQGSEA, per germline. CDR3 coding DNA: TGCAGCGTTGACGCAGGGGCTGGGGCCAACGTCCTGACTTTC. It codes for CSVDAGAGANVLTF.

The CDR3 DNA is TGTGCCTGGAGTAGTTGGGGGGGGTCCACGAGGGAAGCTTTCTTT. Protein sequence: CAWSSWGGSTREAFF. The chain is built from TRBV30 and TRBJ1-1; a possible D gene is TRBD1 (5 bases). In germline, CDR1 is GTSNPN, CDR2 SVGIG (reference sequence). The CDR3 contains 15 residues. Trimming shortened V by 2 bases and J by 8 bases, and 21 bases separated the two germline ends.

The rearrangement links TRBV18 to TRBJ2-1, with D possibly TRBD1 on 5 matching bases. This CDR3 has 16 residues. Trimming stripped 3 bases from V and 2 bases from J, with 14 bases between. CDR1 and CDR2 from the germline V gene are KGHSH and LQKENI. This CDR3 reads CASSPLRQRTYNEQFF. The DNA of the CDR3 is TGTGCCAGCTCACCTTTAAGACAGAGAACCTACAATGAGCAGTTCTTC.